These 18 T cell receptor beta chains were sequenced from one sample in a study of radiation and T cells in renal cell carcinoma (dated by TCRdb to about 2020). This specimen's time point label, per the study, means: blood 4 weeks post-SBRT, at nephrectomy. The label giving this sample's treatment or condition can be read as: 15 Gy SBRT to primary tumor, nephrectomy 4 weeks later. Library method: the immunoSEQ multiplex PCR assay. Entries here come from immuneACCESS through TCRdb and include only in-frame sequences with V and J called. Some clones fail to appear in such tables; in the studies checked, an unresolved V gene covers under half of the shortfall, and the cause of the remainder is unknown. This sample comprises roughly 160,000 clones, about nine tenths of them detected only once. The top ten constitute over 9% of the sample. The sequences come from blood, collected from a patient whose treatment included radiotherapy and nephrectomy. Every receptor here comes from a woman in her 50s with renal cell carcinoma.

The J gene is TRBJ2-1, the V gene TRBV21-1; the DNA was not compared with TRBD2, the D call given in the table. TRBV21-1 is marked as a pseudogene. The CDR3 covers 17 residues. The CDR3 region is CASSKAGTRSSYNEQFF. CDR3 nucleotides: TGTGCCAGCAGCAAAGCTGGGACTAGAAGCTCCTACAATGAGCAGTTCTTC.

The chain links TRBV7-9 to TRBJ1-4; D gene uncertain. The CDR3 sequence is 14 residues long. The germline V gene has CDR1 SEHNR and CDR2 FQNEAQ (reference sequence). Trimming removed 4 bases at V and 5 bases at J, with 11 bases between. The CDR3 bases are TGTGCCAGCAGCTCCCTGAGTTGGAATGAAAAACTGTTTTTT. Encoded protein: CASSSLSWNEKLFF.

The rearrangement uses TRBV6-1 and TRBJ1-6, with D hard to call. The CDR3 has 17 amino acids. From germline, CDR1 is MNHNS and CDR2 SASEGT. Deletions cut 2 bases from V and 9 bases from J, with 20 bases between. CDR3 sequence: CASSERGRGGSGSPLHF. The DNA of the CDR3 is TGTGCCAGCAGTGAAAGAGGGCGTGGTGGTTCGGGTTCACCCCTCCACTTT.

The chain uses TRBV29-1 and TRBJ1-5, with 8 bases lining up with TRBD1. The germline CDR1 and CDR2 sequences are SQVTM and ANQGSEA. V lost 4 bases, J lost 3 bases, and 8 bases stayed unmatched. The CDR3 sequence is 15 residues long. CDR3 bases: TGCAGCGTTGGACAGGGGAAGGGCCCCAATCAGCCCCAGCATTTT. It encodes CSVGQGKGPNQPQHF.

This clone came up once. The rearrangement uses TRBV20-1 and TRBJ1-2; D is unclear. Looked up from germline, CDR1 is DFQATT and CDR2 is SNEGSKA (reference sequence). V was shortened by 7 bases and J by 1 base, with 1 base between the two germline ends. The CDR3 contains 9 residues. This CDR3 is CSGNYGYTF. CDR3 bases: TGCAGTGGTAACTATGGCTACACCTTC.

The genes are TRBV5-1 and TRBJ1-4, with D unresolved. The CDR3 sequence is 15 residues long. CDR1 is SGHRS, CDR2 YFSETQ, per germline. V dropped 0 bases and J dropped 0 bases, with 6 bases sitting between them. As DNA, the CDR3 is TGCGCCAGCAGCTTGGGTCCCTCAACTAATGAAAAACTGTTTTTT. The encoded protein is CASSLGPSTNEKLFF.

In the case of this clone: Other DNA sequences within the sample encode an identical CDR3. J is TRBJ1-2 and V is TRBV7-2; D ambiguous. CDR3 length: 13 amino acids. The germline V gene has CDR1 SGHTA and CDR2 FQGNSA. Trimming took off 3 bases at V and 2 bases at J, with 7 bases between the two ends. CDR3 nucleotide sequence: TGTGCCAGCAGCTTCGGCAGAAACTATGGCTACACCTTC. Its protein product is CASSFGRNYGYTF.

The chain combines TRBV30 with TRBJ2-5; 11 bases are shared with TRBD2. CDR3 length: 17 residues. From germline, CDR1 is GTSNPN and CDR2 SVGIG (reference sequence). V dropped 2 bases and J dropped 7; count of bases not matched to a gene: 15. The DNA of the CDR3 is TGTGCCTGGAGTCTACCCAGGCCTAGCGGGGGGCTCGGGACCCAGTACTTC. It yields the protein CAWSLPRPSGGLGTQYF.

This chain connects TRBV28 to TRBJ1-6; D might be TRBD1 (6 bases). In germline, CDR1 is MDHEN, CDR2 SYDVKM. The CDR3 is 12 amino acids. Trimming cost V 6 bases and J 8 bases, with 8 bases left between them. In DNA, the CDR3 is TGTGCCAGCAGCCAGGGGTATTCACCCCTCCACTTT. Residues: CASSQGYSPLHF. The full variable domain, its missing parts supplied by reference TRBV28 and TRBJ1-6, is DVKVTQSSRYLVKRTGEKVFLECVQDMDHENMFWYRQDPGLGLRLIYFSYDVKMKEKGDIPEGYSVSREKKERFSLILESASTNQTSMYLCASSQGYSPLHFGNGTRLTVT.

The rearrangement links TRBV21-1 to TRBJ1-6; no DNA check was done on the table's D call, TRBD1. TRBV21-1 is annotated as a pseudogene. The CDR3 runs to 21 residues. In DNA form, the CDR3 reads TGTGCCAGCAGCAAAGGGGGAATGGGACAGGGGGCCTTGCCACTTAATTCACCCCTCCACTTT. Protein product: CASSKGGMGQGALPLNSPLHF.

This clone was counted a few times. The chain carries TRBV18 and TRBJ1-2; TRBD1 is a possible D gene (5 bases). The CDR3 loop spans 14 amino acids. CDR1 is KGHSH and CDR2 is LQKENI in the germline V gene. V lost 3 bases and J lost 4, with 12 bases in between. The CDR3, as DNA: TGTGCCAGCTCACCGCCAACAGGCCCCTATGGCTACACCTTC. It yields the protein CASSPPTGPYGYTF.

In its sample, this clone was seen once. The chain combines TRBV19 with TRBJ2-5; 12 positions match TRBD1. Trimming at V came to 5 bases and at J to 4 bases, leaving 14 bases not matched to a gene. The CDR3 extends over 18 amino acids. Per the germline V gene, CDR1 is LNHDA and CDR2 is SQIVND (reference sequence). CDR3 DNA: TGTGCCAGTAGTTCTAGAGGGGGGACAGGGGGCTTTGCAGAGACCCAGTACTTC. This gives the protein CASSSRGGTGGFAETQYF.

CDR3 sequence (DNA): TGTGCCAGCAGCTCTCCCTCCGGGACAGGGAATGAAAAACTGTTTTTT. Translation: CASSSPSGTGNEKLFF. The V call is TRBV7-8, the J call TRBJ1-4, with TRBD1 identical over 9 bases. The germline V gene has CDR1 SGHVS and CDR2 FQNEAQ. This CDR3 comprises 16 residues. J gave up 5 bases and V 4 bases, and 8 bases lay outside the gene matches.

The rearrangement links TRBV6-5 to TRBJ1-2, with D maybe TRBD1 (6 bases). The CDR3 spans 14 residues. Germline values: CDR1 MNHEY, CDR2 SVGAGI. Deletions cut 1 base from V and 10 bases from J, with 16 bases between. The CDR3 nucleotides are TGTGCCAGCAGTTACTTGCGGGACACTATCGACTACACCTTC. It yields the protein CASSYLRDTIDYTF.

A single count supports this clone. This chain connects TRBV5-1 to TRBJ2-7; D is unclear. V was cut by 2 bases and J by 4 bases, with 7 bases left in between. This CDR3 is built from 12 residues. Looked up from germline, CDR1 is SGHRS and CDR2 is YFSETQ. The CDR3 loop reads CASSLGFYEQYF. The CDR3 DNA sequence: TGCGCCAGCAGCTTAGGGTTTTACGAGCAGTACTTC.

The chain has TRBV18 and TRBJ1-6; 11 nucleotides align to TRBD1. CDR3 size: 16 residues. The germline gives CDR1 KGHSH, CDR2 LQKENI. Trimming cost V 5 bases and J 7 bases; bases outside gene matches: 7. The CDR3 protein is CASSIGTGGTNSPLHF. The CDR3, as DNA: TGTGCCAGCTCAATAGGGACAGGGGGAACGAATTCACCCCTCCACTTT.

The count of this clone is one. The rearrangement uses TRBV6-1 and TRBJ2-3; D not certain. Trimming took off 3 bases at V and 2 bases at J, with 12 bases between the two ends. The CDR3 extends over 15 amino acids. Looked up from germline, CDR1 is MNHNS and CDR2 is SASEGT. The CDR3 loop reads CASSDFRWVTDTQYF. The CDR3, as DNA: TGTGCCAGCAGTGATTTTAGGTGGGTCACAGATACGCAGTATTTT.

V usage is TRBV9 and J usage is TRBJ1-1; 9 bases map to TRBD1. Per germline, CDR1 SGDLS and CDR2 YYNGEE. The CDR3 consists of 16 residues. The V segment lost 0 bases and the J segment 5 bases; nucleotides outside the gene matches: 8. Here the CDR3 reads CASSVGGQGKVTEAFF. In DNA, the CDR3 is TGTGCCAGCAGCGTAGGGGGACAGGGTAAGGTAACTGAAGCTTTCTTT.